This T cell receptor (beta chain) was sequenced for a study of blood T cell repertoires in COVID-19. Looking at the study overall: Nucleic acid was either cDNA or gDNA, and it came from T cells, B-cell-depleted T cells, or PBMCs.

This clone was observed a few times. Seattle cases were enrolled at active infection and followed longitudinally. The CDR3 loop spans 19 amino acids. In the original processing: Nucleated cell counts were estimated from reference gene primer amplification. Clones were read by immunoSEQ multiplex PCR, and TCRdb kept only the in-frame ones, dropping some. Clone size and V and J calls were adopted from that table, with D and trimming inferred from the DNA. The table shows roughly 150,000 clones, with roughly 84% occurring only once. Sequencing was carried out using peripheral blood. The genes are TRBV21-1 and TRBJ2-3; TRBD2, the table's D call, was not compared with the DNA. TRBV21-1 is given as a pseudogene. The receptor comes from a woman aged 50 to 60 with COVID-19, enrolled during active disease. This chain's CDR3 is CASKRLAGDRGGRTDTQYF. The CDR3 DNA reads as TGTGCCAGCAAACGACTAGCGGGGGATCGGGGCGGTCGCACAGATACGCAGTATTTT.